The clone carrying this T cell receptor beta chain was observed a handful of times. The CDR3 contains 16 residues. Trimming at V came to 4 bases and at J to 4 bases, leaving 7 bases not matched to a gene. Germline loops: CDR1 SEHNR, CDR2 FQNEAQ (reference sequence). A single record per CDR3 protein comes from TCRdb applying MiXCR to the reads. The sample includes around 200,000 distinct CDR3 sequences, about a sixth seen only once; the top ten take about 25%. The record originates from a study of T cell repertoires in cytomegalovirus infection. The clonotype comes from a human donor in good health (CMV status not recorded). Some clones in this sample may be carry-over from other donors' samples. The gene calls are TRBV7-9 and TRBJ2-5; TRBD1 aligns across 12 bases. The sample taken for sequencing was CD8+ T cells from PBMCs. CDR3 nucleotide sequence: TGTGCCAGCAGCTCATCGGGACAGGGGGCTGGAGAGACCCAGTACTTC. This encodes CASSSSGQGAGETQYF. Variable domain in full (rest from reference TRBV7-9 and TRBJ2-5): DTGVSQNPRHKITKRGQNVTFRCDPISEHNRLYWYRQTLGQGPEFLTYFQNEAQLEKSRLLSDRFSAERPKGSFSTLEIQRTEQGDSAMYLCASSSSGQGAGETQYFGPGTRLLVL.